These 18 T cell receptor beta chains were sequenced from one sample in a study of CD8 T cells in ankylosing spondylitis. Study-wide points: A TCR beta motif made of several highly homologous variants seemed typical of ankylosing spondylitis blood.

TCRdb ran MiXCR on the 5' RACE reads and lists one entry per CDR3 protein. The sample carries hundreds of thousands of distinct CDR3 sequences, about 24% recorded once. Their antigen targets remain unknown. Sample: blood, either unsorted or a sorted T cell fraction (not recorded which). The receptors were gathered from a male donor with ankylosing spondylitis.

A few counts support this clonotype. The rearrangement joins TRBV20-1 to TRBJ2-2; 7 nucleotides line up with TRBD2. CDR1 is DFQATT, CDR2 SNEGSKA, per germline (reference sequence). J gave up 3 bases and V 0 bases, and 4 bases lay outside the gene matches. This CDR3 region has 15 residues. CDR3: CSARDASGYTGELFF. The CDR3, as DNA: TGCAGTGCTAGAGACGCTAGCGGTTACACCGGGGAGCTGTTTTTT.

The chain links TRBV3-1 to TRBJ1-1, with D hard to call. Germline loops: CDR1 LGHDT, CDR2 YNNKEL (reference sequence). This CDR3 has 16 residues. V was shortened by 4 bases and J by 4 bases, with 19 bases between the two germline ends. As DNA, the CDR3 is TGTGCCAGCAGCCCACCGGGAGGATACGGAGGCACTGAAGCTTTCTTT. Translated: CASSPPGGYGGTEAFF. The entire variable domain, with the rest obtained from reference TRBV3-1 and TRBJ1-1, is as follows: DTAVSQTPKYLVTQMGNDKSIKCEQNLGHDTMYWYKQDSKKFLKIMFSYNNKELIINETVPNRFSPKSPDKAHLNLHINSLELGDSAVYFCASSPPGGYGGTEAFFGQGTRLTVV.

The chain couples TRBV20-1 to TRBJ2-5; possible D gene TRBD2, 6 bases. V shed 1 base and J shed 7 bases, with 16 bases lying between them. The CDR3 covers 14 residues. Germline assignment: CDR1 DFQATT and CDR2 SNEGSKA (reference sequence). This chain's CDR3 is CSARARDGSGTQYF. CDR3 bases: TGCAGTGCTAGAGCGCGGGACGGGAGTGGGACCCAGTACTTC.

The chain uses TRBV19 and TRBJ1-5; 8 nucleotides align to TRBD1. The V segment lost 5 bases and the J segment 3 bases; nucleotides outside the gene matches: 9. Germline CDR1 is LNHDA and CDR2 is SQIVND (reference sequence). The CDR3 is 16 amino acids. The CDR3 DNA follows: TGTGCCAGTAGTGTACTCCGGACAGGGAACAATCAGCCCCAGCATTTT. Translating gives CASSVLRTGNNQPQHF.

V gene TRBV24-1 combines with J gene TRBJ2-5, with 14 bases matching TRBD2. Germline V gene data show CDR1 as KGHDR and CDR2 as SFDVKD. This CDR3 has 19 residues. Unmatched junction bases numbered 12, after V lost 2 bases and J lost 5 bases. The CDR3 loop reads CATSDSGTSGRKTHETQYF. The CDR3 DNA reads TGTGCCACCAGTGATTCCGGGACTAGCGGGAGAAAGACGCATGAGACCCAGTACTTC.

This clonotype was observed many times. The rearrangement joins TRBV6-1 to TRBJ2-2, with 8 bases that match TRBD2. V trimming: 6 bases; J trimming: 7 bases; junction bases outside the gene matches: 13. The CDR3 sequence is 16 residues long. CDR1 is MNHNS and CDR2 is SASEGT in the germline V gene. The CDR3 protein is CASSDPHAGGVGELFF. Written as DNA, the CDR3 is TGTGCCAGCAGCGACCCCCATGCGGGAGGCGTCGGGGAGCTGTTTTTT.

The gene calls are TRBV29-1 and TRBJ1-2; 7 nucleotides agree with TRBD1. The CDR3 spans 13 residues. The germline gives CDR1 SQVTM, CDR2 ANQGSEA. J gave up 4 bases and V 7 bases, and 9 bases lay outside the gene matches. Written as DNA, the CDR3 is TGCAGCGCACAAGGACAGGCCACCTATGGCTACACCTTC. It yields the protein CSAQGQATYGYTF.

Ten or more counts support this clonotype. CDR3 in amino acids: CASSLGLWNTEAFF. The CDR3 region has the DNA TGCGCCAGCAGCTTGGGACTGTGGAACACTGAAGCTTTCTTT. The chain couples TRBV5-1 to TRBJ1-1; no reliable D call. Germline CDR1 and CDR2: SGHRS and YFSETQ. The V end lost 0 bases, the J end lost 1 base, and 7 bases lay between the germline ends. This CDR3 contains 14 residues.

Here the CDR3 DNA reads TGTGCCAGCAGACCGGGACAGCTCAATCAGCCCCAGCATTTT. Residues: CASRPGQLNQPQHF. This chain uses TRBV27 with TRBJ1-5; the match to TRBD1 covers 7 bases. V was pared by 6 bases and J by 3 bases, with 5 bases of the junction left unmatched. The length of the CDR3 is 14 residues. CDR1 MNHEY and CDR2 SMNVEV come from the germline V gene (reference sequence).

The rearrangement uses TRBV6-1 and TRBJ2-7; 9 bases map to TRBD1. The length of the CDR3 is 16 residues. After removal of 2 bases from V and 7 bases from J, the junction contained 12 bases not matched to a gene. Per the germline V gene, CDR1 is MNHNS and CDR2 is SASEGT. The CDR3, as DNA: TGTGCCAGCAGTGAATACTTTGGGACAGGGCTTGGAGAGCAGTACGTC. Translating gives CASSEYFGTGLGEQYV.

The gene calls are TRBV29-1 and TRBJ2-1; perhaps TRBD1 as D (5 bases). Deletions cut 4 bases from V and 7 bases from J, with 8 bases between. Germline-derived CDR1 and CDR2 are SQVTM and ANQGSEA. The CDR3 covers 11 residues. Here the CDR3 DNA reads TGCAGCGTTGGGGCAGGGAATGAGCAGTTCTTC. It specifies CSVGAGNEQFF.

J is TRBJ2-5 and V is TRBV20-1; no clear D. CDR1 is DFQATT, CDR2 SNEGSKA, per germline (reference sequence). Trimming took off 2 bases at V and 2 bases at J, with 6 bases between the two ends. The CDR3 length is 12 residues. This CDR3 is CSARNQQETQYF. The CDR3 DNA reads as TGCAGTGCTAGAAACCAGCAAGAGACCCAGTACTTC.

This clonotype was picked up a small number of times. CDR3 in DNA: TGTGCCAGCAGTTCACAAGGGCGGAACACTGAAGCTTTCTTT. It encodes CASSSQGRNTEAFF. The rearrangement links TRBV12-3 or TRBV12-4 to TRBJ1-1; no clear D gene. Trimming removed 4 bases at V and 1 base at J, with 10 bases between. The CDR3 is 14 residues long.

V usage is TRBV12-3 or TRBV12-4 and J usage is TRBJ1-1; tentative D call: TRBD1 (5 bases). Trimming removed 0 bases from V and 4 bases from J, with 9 bases in between. The CDR3 is made up of 14 amino acids. The CDR3, as DNA: TGTGCCAGCAGTTTAGCGGCAGGGTCCACTGAAGCTTTCTTT. This translates into CASSLAAGSTEAFF.

CDR3 region: CASRPNGGAGQPQHF. The CDR3 DNA reads as TGTGCCAGCAGACCTAACGGGGGCGCCGGGCAGCCCCAGCATTTT. The rearrangement joins TRBV6-1 to TRBJ1-5; tentative D call: TRBD1 (6 bases). V was trimmed by 6 bases and J by 7 bases, leaving 19 bases between them. This CDR3 has 15 amino acids. Germline CDR1 and CDR2: MNHNS and SASEGT.

The V gene is TRBV23-1, the J gene TRBJ2-1; 7 bases align to TRBD2. TRBV23-1 is flagged as an ORF with uncertain function. V gave up 0 bases and J gave up 0 bases; unmatched junction bases: 8. This CDR3 comprises 18 residues. CDR3 bases: TGCGCCAGCAGTCAATCTGTTCTAGCGGTGAGCTCCTACAATGAGCAGTTCTTC. It encodes CASSQSVLAVSSYNEQFF.

The chain employs TRBV7-2 and TRBJ2-7; D may be TRBD1 or TRBD2 (5 bases each). CDR1 is SGHTA and CDR2 is FQGNSA in the germline V gene. This CDR3 has 13 amino acids. Trimming stripped 3 bases from V and 3 bases from J, with 9 bases between. This chain's CDR3 is CASSLGPSYEQYF. CDR3 in DNA: TGTGCCAGCAGCTTGGGACCGAGCTACGAGCAGTACTTC.

The rearrangement links TRBV6-6 to TRBJ2-2, with a tentative D call TRBD2 (5 bases). Germline assignment: CDR1 MNHNY and CDR2 SVGAGI (reference sequence). The CDR3 sequence is 13 residues long. The germline V and J ends were trimmed by 6 bases and 6 bases, with 11 bases remaining between them. The CDR3 sequence is CASRFEEAGELFF. The DNA for the CDR3 is TGTGCCAGCAGGTTTGAGGAGGCCGGGGAGCTGTTTTTT.